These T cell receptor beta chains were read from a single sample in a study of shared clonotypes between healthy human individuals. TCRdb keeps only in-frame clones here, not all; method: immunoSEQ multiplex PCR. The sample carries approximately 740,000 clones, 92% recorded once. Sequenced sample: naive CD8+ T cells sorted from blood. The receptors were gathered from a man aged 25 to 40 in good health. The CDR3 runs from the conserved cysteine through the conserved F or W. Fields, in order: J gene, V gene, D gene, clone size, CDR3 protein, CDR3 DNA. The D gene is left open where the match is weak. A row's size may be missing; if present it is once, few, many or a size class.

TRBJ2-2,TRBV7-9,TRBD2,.,CASPREASGRDHTGELFF,TGTGCCAGCCCCCGGGAGGCTAGCGGGAGGGACCACACCGGGGAGCTGTTTTTT
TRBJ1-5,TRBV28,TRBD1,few,CAVLSGQGYQPQHF,TGTGCCGTTCTTTCGGGACAGGGGTATCAGCCCCAGCATTTT
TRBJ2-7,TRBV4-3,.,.,CASSQVLGELVQYF,TGCGCCAGCAGCCAAGTTTTGGGGGAGCTCGTGCAGTACTTC
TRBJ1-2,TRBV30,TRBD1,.,CAWSEGQGYGYTF,TGTGCCTGGAGTGAGGGACAGGGTTATGGCTACACCTTC
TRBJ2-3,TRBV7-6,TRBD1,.,CASSSRDRTDTQYF,TGTGCCAGCAGCTCCCGGGACAGAACAGATACGCAGTATTTT
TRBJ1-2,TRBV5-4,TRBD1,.,CASSLDTGDRARYGYTF,TGTGCCAGCAGCCTCGACACCGGGGACAGGGCCCGCTATGGCTACACCTTC
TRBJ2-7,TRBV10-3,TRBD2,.,CAISDPSSGRDEQYF,TGTGCCATCAGTGACCCGTCTAGCGGGAGGGACGAGCAGTACTTC
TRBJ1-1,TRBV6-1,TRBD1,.,CASLRTGGLSEAFF,TGTGCCAGCCTCCGGACAGGGGGACTTTCTGAAGCTTTCTTT
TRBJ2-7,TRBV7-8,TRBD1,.,CASSPGTGPYEQYF,TGTGCCAGCAGCCCCGGGACAGGGCCCTACGAGCAGTACTTC
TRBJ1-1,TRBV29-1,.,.,CSVPILTEAFF,TGCAGCGTCCCTATACTCACTGAAGCTTTCTTT
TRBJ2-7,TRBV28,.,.,CAITDLDQGYEQYF,TGTGCCATCACTGATTTAGATCAGGGATACGAGCAGTACTTC
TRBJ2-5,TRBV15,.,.,CATSRAREETQYF,TGTGCCACCAGCAGAGCCAGGGAAGAGACCCAGTACTTC
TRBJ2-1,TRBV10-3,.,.,CAVGQSGISSYNEQFF,TGTGCCGTCGGCCAGAGCGGTATTAGCTCCTACAATGAGCAGTTCTTC
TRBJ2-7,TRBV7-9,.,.,CASSSIQQGSQDEQYF,TGTGCCAGCAGCTCAATTCAACAGGGCAGCCAGGACGAGCAGTACTTC